Below, 20 T cell receptor beta chains from the same sample are listed, as sequenced in a study of cytomegalovirus exposure and HLA in healthy donors. Researchers ran the PCR with 60 Vbeta and 13 Jbeta primers. The data were produced by immunoSEQ multiplex PCR, yet TCRdb's version contains in-frame clones alone and is incomplete. The table has roughly 110,000 clones, approximately 79% seen once. Sequencing was performed on PBMCs. The receptors derive from a man aged 60 to 69 in good health and CMV-seronegative.

The rearrangement uses TRBV13 and TRBJ2-5; D may be TRBD1 (6 bases). V was cut by 3 bases and J by 4 bases, with 15 bases left in between. This CDR3 is built from 15 residues. In germline, CDR1 is PRHDT, CDR2 FYEKMQ (reference sequence). CDR3 region: CASSFRSGGRETQYF. CDR3 coding DNA: TGTGCCAGCAGCTTTCGCAGTGGGGGCAGAGAGACCCAGTACTTC.

The rearrangement joins TRBV7-3 to TRBJ2-3; D not certain. V was clipped by 3 bases and J by 0 bases, with 7 bases between them. CDR1 is SGHTA and CDR2 is FQGTGA in the germline V gene. The CDR3 covers 14 residues. The CDR3 is CASSLGASTDTQYF. The CDR3 nucleotides are TGTGCCAGCAGCTTGGGCGCTAGCACAGATACGCAGTATTTT.

The chain is built from TRBV5-1 and TRBJ2-1; TRBD2 aligns across 15 bases. This CDR3 is built from 16 residues. Germline values: CDR1 SGHRS, CDR2 YFSETQ. With V trimmed by 7 bases and J by 3 bases, 5 bases remained unmatched. The CDR3 coding sequence is TGCGCCAGCCGGACTAGCGGGGGGGCGGGCTACAATGAGCAGTTCTTC. Translating gives CASRTSGGAGYNEQFF.

The J gene is TRBJ2-2, the V gene TRBV19; TRBD1 aligns across 8 bases. The germline V gene encodes CDR1 LNHDA and CDR2 SQIVND (reference sequence). V lost 2 bases to trimming and J lost 0 bases; unmatched junction nucleotides: 2. This CDR3 has 16 residues. For the CDR3, the DNA is TGTGCCAGTAGTATAAACAGGGGGACGAACACCGGGGAGCTGTTTTTT. Protein: CASSINRGTNTGELFF.

V usage is TRBV11-2 and J usage is TRBJ1-2; 7 bases map to TRBD1. The CDR3 spans 16 residues. The V and J ends lost 5 bases and 0 bases, in that order; junction bases with no gene match: 9. Germline-derived CDR1 and CDR2 are SGHAT and FQNNGV. As DNA, the CDR3 is TGTGCCAGCAGCCTCCCGACAGGGCTTTCTAACTATGGCTACACCTTC. This encodes CASSLPTGLSNYGYTF.

Details on this clone: This sample includes further DNA sequences coding for the same CDR3. This chain connects TRBV19 to TRBJ1-2, with 7 bases identical to TRBD1. With V trimmed by 2 bases and J by 2 bases, 2 bases remained unmatched. Germline values: CDR1 LNHDA, CDR2 SQIVND (reference sequence). The CDR3 covers 14 residues. CDR3 amino acids: CASSIQQGNYGYTF. CDR3 nucleotides: TGTGCCAGTAGTATACAACAGGGGAACTATGGCTACACCTTC.

The table lists this clone with a few counts. This rearrangement joins TRBV18 to TRBJ2-1, with D possibly matching TRBD2 (5 bases). Germline V CDR1 and CDR2: KGHSH, LQKENI. The CDR3 runs 13 residues. V was trimmed by 2 bases and J by 9 bases, leaving 11 bases between them. The CDR3 region is CASSPARGGEQFF. CDR3 bases: TGTGCCAGCTCACCAGCCCGTGGAGGTGAGCAGTTCTTC.

Written as DNA, the CDR3 is TGTGCCAGCAGATACGGACTAGCGGGGGGCTACGAGCAGTACTTC. Translating gives CASRYGLAGGYEQYF. The chain recombines TRBV27 with TRBJ2-7; 14 nucleotides align to TRBD2. Germline V CDR1 and CDR2: MNHEY, SMNVEV (reference sequence). Trimming at V came to 6 bases and at J to 3 bases, leaving 4 bases not matched to a gene. This CDR3 comprises 15 residues.

The V call is TRBV18, the J call TRBJ1-4; no definite D call. V was pared by 4 bases and J by 6 bases, with 15 bases between. CDR3 length: 15 amino acids. Per germline, CDR1 KGHSH and CDR2 LQKENI. As DNA, the CDR3 is TGTGCCAGCTCACGAGCGGACCCTAAGTATGAAAAACTGTTTTTT. Translation gives CASSRADPKYEKLFF.

The V call is TRBV29-1, the J call TRBJ1-3; D is uncertain. The CDR3 extends over 16 amino acids. Germline-derived CDR1 and CDR2 are SQVTM and ANQGSEA. V was cut by 2 bases and J by 0 bases, with 14 bases left in between. The CDR3: CSVEKLPGGSGNTIYF. The CDR3 DNA is TGCAGCGTTGAAAAACTACCGGGTGGCTCTGGAAACACCATATATTTT.

The chain combines TRBV7-3 with TRBJ2-1; D is perhaps TRBD2 (6 bases). Germline values: CDR1 SGHTA, CDR2 FQGTGA. Between the trimmed V and J ends, which lost 5 bases and 0 bases, there was a span of 11 bases. The CDR3 totals 15 residues. The CDR3 is CASSAGGSSYNEQFF. CDR3 bases: TGTGCCAGCAGCGCCGGGGGTAGCTCCTACAATGAGCAGTTCTTC.

The V call is TRBV5-1, the J call TRBJ2-7; 10 bases agree with TRBD2. Trimming cost V 2 bases and J 10 bases; bases outside gene matches: 6. Germline lookup yields CDR1 SGHRS and CDR2 YFSETQ. The CDR3 has 13 amino acids. CDR3 amino acids: CASSFSGTSAQYV. CDR3 nucleotide sequence: TGCGCCAGCAGCTTCTCCGGGACTAGCGCCCAGTACGTC.

The chain is built from TRBV7-3 and TRBJ2-5; 7 nucleotides agree with TRBD2. There are 15 residues in the CDR3. Germline loops: CDR1 SGHTA, CDR2 FQGTGA. Trimming took 3 bases from V and 3 from J; bases not matched to a gene: 7. The CDR3 reads CASSFLGGREETQYF. DNA for the CDR3: TGTGCCAGCAGCTTTTTGGGAGGGCGCGAAGAGACCCAGTACTTC.

The chain employs TRBV7-8 and TRBJ2-5; 8 nucleotides align to TRBD2. V lost 5 bases to trimming and J lost 1 base; unmatched junction nucleotides: 9. The CDR3 spans 16 residues. Germline V lookup: CDR1 SGHVS, CDR2 FQNEAQ. CDR3 sequence reads: CASSPLAGGGQETQYF. The DNA of the CDR3 is TGTGCCAGCAGCCCCTTGGCGGGGGGTGGCCAAGAGACCCAGTACTTC.

The chain joins TRBV6-6 to TRBJ1-6; 9 bases are shared with TRBD1. Trimming took 6 bases from V and 8 from J; bases not matched to a gene: 5. Germline-derived CDR1 and CDR2 are MNHNY and SVGAGI (reference sequence). The CDR3 is 14 residues long. The DNA for the CDR3 is TGTGCCAGCAGCCTACAGGGGGCAGATTCACCCCTCCACTTT. Protein sequence: CASSLQGADSPLHF.

The V call is TRBV28, the J call TRBJ2-5, with D perhaps matching TRBD1 (6 bases). The length of the CDR3 is 13 residues. Trimming pared 5 bases from V and 4 bases from J, leaving 11 bases between. Germline V gene sequence: CDR1 MDHEN, CDR2 SYDVKM. The CDR3 DNA reads as TGTGCCAGCAGTAACAGGGTCCGAGAGACCCAGTACTTC. Protein product: CASSNRVRETQYF.

This chain joins TRBV7-9 and TRBJ1-3; D is unresolved. CDR3 length: 16 amino acids. V lost 7 bases, J lost 0 bases, and 16 bases lay in between. From germline, CDR1 is SEHNR and CDR2 FQNEAQ (reference sequence). The CDR3 nucleotides read TGTGCCAGCAACCCAAGGGAGGCAAACTCTGGAAACACCATATATTTT. Translation gives CASNPREANSGNTIYF.

The chain carries TRBV2 and TRBJ2-5; D is perhaps TRBD1 (5 bases). The germline V gene has CDR1 SNHLY and CDR2 FYNNEI. This CDR3 comprises 15 residues. Trimming removed 4 bases at V and 5 bases at J, with 17 bases between. CDR3 amino acids: CASSGGRTAWETQYF. CDR3 DNA: TGTGCCAGCAGTGGGGGCAGAACTGCATGGGAGACCCAGTACTTC.

The chain uses TRBV5-1 and TRBJ1-2, with 7 bases aligning to TRBD1. The CDR3 extends over 15 amino acids. The junction had 12 bases not matched to a gene; V was cut back by 4 bases and J by 6 bases. Germline CDR1 is SGHRS and CDR2 is YFSETQ. This CDR3 reads CASSVPGTVDNGYTF. Here the CDR3 DNA reads TGCGCCAGCAGCGTCCCGGGGACAGTAGATAATGGCTACACCTTC.

The chain is built from TRBV5-4 and TRBJ1-6, with 9 positions matching TRBD1. The length of the CDR3 is 15 residues. Trimming took 3 bases from V and 7 from J; bases not matched to a gene: 5. Germline CDR1 SGHNT, CDR2 YYREEE (reference sequence). The CDR3, as DNA: TGTGCCAGCAGCTCCCCGGGACAGGGAAATTCACCCCTCCACTTT. This codes for CASSSPGQGNSPLHF.